This T cell receptor beta chain was obtained from a study of OX40 agonist ivuxolimab in advanced cancers. Clones were read by immunoSEQ multiplex PCR, and TCRdb kept only the in-frame ones, dropping some. The table includes about 61,000 clones, under 90% detected once. In germline, CDR1 is MNHEY, CDR2 SMNVEV (reference sequence). V trimming: 2 bases; J trimming: 3 bases; junction bases outside the gene matches: 4. The length of the CDR3 is 15 residues. This receptor was identified in an adult with an advanced solid tumor such as melanoma, head and neck, liver or kidney cancer. The source was CD4+ or CD8+ T cells sorted from blood, collected in a trial of the OX40 agonist ivuxolimab. The chain recombines TRBV27 with TRBJ2-3; 8 bases are a match to TRBD1. The DNA of the CDR3 is TGTGCCAGCAGTTTAGTACAGGGGGGTACAGATACGCAGTATTTT. The encoded protein is CASSLVQGGTDTQYF.